Here is one T cell receptor beta chain with its context. It was with random hexamers that roughly 0.5 to 1 ug RNA was reverse transcribed. The method of amplification for TCR beta CDR3 was immunoSEQ multiplex PCR, covering 54 Vbeta and 13 Jbeta. Each CDR3 protein is one row after TCRdb ran MiXCR on the immunoSEQ multiplex PCR reads. Among approximately 210,000 distinct CDR3 sequences listed, approximately 95% were seen once. The data belong to a study of CD8 T cells in Susac syndrome. Germline V gene sequence: CDR1 DFQATT, CDR2 SNEGSKA (reference sequence). The CDR3 loop spans 14 amino acids. The junction had 9 bases not matched to a gene; V was cut back by 5 bases and J by 4 bases.

The TCR sequence derives from a human donor with multiple sclerosis. The chain has TRBV20-1 and TRBJ2-3; 7 nucleotides align to TRBD2. Sequenced sample: CD4+ T cells from PBMCs. CDR3 DNA: TGCAGTGCTCATAGCGGGTTCAGGGCAGATACGCAGTATTTT. It encodes CSAHSGFRADTQYF.